The 22 T cell receptor beta chains presented below share a single source sample, sequenced in a study of T cell repertoires in ileal Crohn's disease. Generated by immunoSEQ multiplex PCR, the TCRdb table keeps only in-frame clones and is missing some. Among 3,000 to 4,000 clones listed, 75% to 85% were seen once. Noted time point: neoterminal ileum biopsy at postoperative endoscopy, about 6 months after surgery. Sequences were obtained from ileal tissue. The source of these receptors is an adult with Crohn's disease.

V and J are TRBV5-1 and TRBJ1-2, with 8 bases fitting TRBD1. Germline values: CDR1 SGHRS, CDR2 YFSETQ. This CDR3 region has 14 residues. V dropped 5 bases and J dropped 8; count of bases not matched to a gene: 11. The DNA of the CDR3 is TGCGCCAGCAGTCTAGCCAGGGGGCTTGAGGGCTACACCTTC. The encoded protein is CASSLARGLEGYTF.

This clone qualifies as medium-sized. The sample holds other DNA sequences that translate to the same CDR3. The gene calls are TRBV5-4 and TRBJ1-4; 8 bases are a match to TRBD1. The germline V gene encodes CDR1 SGHNT and CDR2 YYREEE (reference sequence). The CDR3 has 15 amino acids. Trimming at V came to 3 bases and at J to 3 bases, leaving 4 bases not matched to a gene. CDR3: CASSSQGAANEKLFF. In DNA form, the CDR3 reads TGTGCCAGCAGCTCTCAGGGGGCAGCTAATGAAAAACTGTTTTTT.

CDR3 DNA: TGTGCCAGCAGCGGAACAACAGGGCCGGGCACAGATACGCAGTATTTT. Translation: CASSGTTGPGTDTQYF. The rearrangement links TRBV9 to TRBJ2-3, with D perhaps TRBD1 (6 bases). Germline V gene lookup returns CDR1 SGDLS and CDR2 YYNGEE. The V end lost 3 bases, the J end lost 1 base, and 15 bases lay between the germline ends. The CDR3 is 16 residues long.

The chain uses TRBV7-6 and TRBJ1-5; 10 bases line up with TRBD1. There are 18 residues in the CDR3. In germline, CDR1 is SGHVS, CDR2 FNYEAQ. The ends lost 1 base at V and 2 bases at J; junction bases unmatched: 8. The DNA of the CDR3 is TGTGCCAGCAGCTTAGGGGACAGGGGCCCCAGCGGCAATCAGCCCCAGCATTTT. This sequence encodes CASSLGDRGPSGNQPQHF.

CDR3 sequence (DNA): TGTGCCTGGAGTGTTAACAGGGGGTATCAGCCCCAGCATTTT. Protein: CAWSVNRGYQPQHF. This sequence joins TRBV30 and TRBJ1-5; 8 nucleotides match TRBD1. Germline trimming cut 0 bases from V and 5 bases from J; bases unmatched to any gene: 3. The length of the CDR3 is 14 residues. The germline V gene has CDR1 GTSNPN and CDR2 SVGIG (reference sequence).

As DNA, the CDR3 is TGTGCCAGCAGCATGGACAGGGCCTACGAGCAGTACTTC. Translating it yields CASSMDRAYEQYF. V gene TRBV5-5 combines with J gene TRBJ2-7; TRBD1 aligns across 8 bases. V gave up 4 bases and J gave up 2 bases; unmatched junction bases: 2. The CDR3 loop spans 13 amino acids. Germline loops: CDR1 SGHKS, CDR2 YYEKEE (reference sequence).

The chain recombines TRBV9 with TRBJ1-2; D unresolved. The CDR3 totals 15 residues. Germline V CDR1 and CDR2: SGDLS, YYNGEE. V was clipped by 2 bases and J by 1 base, with 12 bases between them. The CDR3, as DNA: TGTGCCAGCAGCGTTAACACCGAAGTTAACTATGGCTACACCTTC. Translating it yields CASSVNTEVNYGYTF.

This chain uses TRBV7-9 with TRBJ1-2; D might be TRBD1 (5 bases). Germline V CDR1 and CDR2: SEHNR, FQNEAQ (reference sequence). This CDR3 is 16 amino acids long. Trimming removed 7 bases at V and 0 bases at J, with 18 bases between. The CDR3 reads CASTPGRAISNYGYTF. In nucleotides, the CDR3 is TGTGCCAGCACCCCAGGGAGGGCAATTTCTAACTATGGCTACACCTTC.

This sequence joins TRBV11-1 and TRBJ1-1; D not resolved. Trimming removed 1 base at V and 1 base at J, with 7 bases between. The CDR3 is 14 amino acids. CDR1 is SGHAT, CDR2 FQDESV, per germline (reference sequence). CDR3 region: CASSLGWANTEAFF. In nucleotides, the CDR3 is TGTGCCAGCAGCTTAGGTTGGGCGAACACTGAAGCTTTCTTT.

V gene TRBV4-1 combines with J gene TRBJ2-1; perhaps TRBD2 as D (5 bases). This CDR3 is 14 amino acids long. Trimming took 4 bases from V and 7 from J, leaving 14 bases between them. The V gene's germline CDR1 is MGHRA and CDR2 YSYEKL. CDR3 protein: CASSRSGDPNEQFF. The CDR3 DNA reads TGCGCCAGCAGCCGCTCCGGGGATCCTAATGAGCAGTTCTTC.

The V and J genes are TRBV2 and TRBJ2-1, with TRBD2 as a possible D gene (5 bases). The CDR3 runs to 15 residues. From germline, CDR1 is SNHLY and CDR2 FYNNEI. V gave up 7 bases and J gave up 2 bases, with 15 bases separating them. Written as DNA, the CDR3 is TGTGCCAGCACCCGAGGGATAAACCCCTACAATGAGCAGTTCTTC. It translates to CASTRGINPYNEQFF.

V usage is TRBV30 and J usage is TRBJ2-1; possibly TRBD1 for D (5 bases). Germline V gene sequence: CDR1 GTSNPN, CDR2 SVGIG (reference sequence). There are 14 residues in the CDR3. Here the CDR3 DNA reads TGTGCAGGGGCCGGAAGGAGCCCCTACAATGAGCAGTTCTTC. This translates into CAGAGRSPYNEQFF.

The rearrangement joins TRBV7-9 to TRBJ1-1; D is unclear. The ends were cut back, 1 base at V and 1 base at J, with 7 bases in the middle. Per the germline V gene, CDR1 is SEHNR and CDR2 is FQNEAQ (reference sequence). The CDR3 consists of 14 residues. CDR3 nucleotides: TGTGCCAGCAGCTTAGGAACATCGAACACTGAAGCTTTCTTT. Amino acid sequence: CASSLGTSNTEAFF. Looking up the rest from reference TRBV7-9 and TRBJ1-1 gives the full variable domain: DTGVSQNPRHKITKRGQNVTFRCDPISEHNRLYWYRQTLGQGPEFLTYFQNEAQLEKSRLLSDRFSAERPKGSFSTLEIQRTEQGDSAMYLCASSLGTSNTEAFFGQGTRLTVV.

This clone was seen a single time. The chain carries TRBV27 and TRBJ2-5; 8 bases are a match to TRBD1. Trimming took 3 bases from V and 4 from J; bases not matched to a gene: 4. Germline V gene data show CDR1 as MNHEY and CDR2 as SMNVEV (reference sequence). This CDR3 contains 14 residues. CDR3 loop: CASSFADRGETQYF. The DNA for the CDR3 is TGTGCCAGCAGTTTTGCCGACAGGGGAGAGACCCAGTACTTC.

The V call is TRBV7-3, the J call TRBJ1-1; D unclear. This CDR3 has 13 amino acids. CDR1 and CDR2 (germline): SGHTA, FQGTGA. V was pared by 1 base and J by 4 bases, with 7 bases between. The DNA for the CDR3 is TGTGCCAGCAGCTTAAATGGCGGCACTGAAGCTTTCTTT. It codes for CASSLNGGTEAFF. The full variable domain, in which reference TRBV7-3 and TRBJ1-1 provide the parts outside the CDR3, is GAGVSQTPSNKVTEKGKYVELRCDPISGHTALYWYRQSLGQGPEFLIYFQGTGAADDSGLPNDRFFAVRPEGSVSTLKIQRTERGDSAVYLCASSLNGGTEAFFGQGTRLTVV.

The CDR3, as DNA: TGTGCCAGTAGTATGGACAGGGCGTCTGGAAACACCATATATTTT. This sequence encodes CASSMDRASGNTIYF. The chain couples TRBV19 to TRBJ1-3; TRBD1 aligns across 8 bases. V gave up 3 bases and J gave up 1 base; unmatched junction bases: 2. Germline CDR1 LNHDA, CDR2 SQIVND (reference sequence). The CDR3 totals 15 residues.

This clone was found once. V usage is TRBV6-5 and J usage is TRBJ1-2; 10 bases are a match to TRBD1. The V segment lost 4 bases and the J segment 4 bases; nucleotides outside the gene matches: 6. The germline gives CDR1 MNHEY, CDR2 SVGAGI. This CDR3 has 15 amino acids. This CDR3 reads CASSSPGQGLYGYTF. Here the CDR3 DNA reads TGTGCCAGCAGTTCCCCGGGACAGGGGCTCTATGGCTACACCTTC.

The chain couples TRBV2 to TRBJ2-5, with 9 bases lining up with TRBD2. V lost 2 bases to trimming and J lost 5 bases; unmatched junction nucleotides: 3. CDR1 SNHLY and CDR2 FYNNEI come from the germline V gene. The CDR3 totals 14 residues. The chain's CDR3 is CASSESGGRETQYF. CDR3 sequence (DNA): TGTGCCAGCAGTGAAAGCGGGGGGCGGGAGACCCAGTACTTC.

The chain recombines TRBV18 with TRBJ1-1; 9 nucleotides match TRBD1. V gave up 7 bases and J gave up 1 base; unmatched junction bases: 1. The CDR3 is 13 residues long. Germline V CDR1 and CDR2: KGHSH, LQKENI. The CDR3 nucleotides read TGTGCCAGCTTACAGGGGGCGAACACTGAAGCTTTCTTT. It translates to CASLQGANTEAFF. The full variable domain, with the rest looked up from reference TRBV18 and TRBJ1-1, is NAGVMQNPRHLVRRRGQEARLRCSPMKGHSHVYWYRQLPEEGLKFMVYLQKENIIDESGMPKERFSAEFPKEGPSILRIQQVVRGDSAAYFCASLQGANTEAFFGQGTRLTVV.

The chain carries TRBV7-2 and TRBJ1-2; a possible D gene is TRBD1 (6 bases). The CDR3 is 16 amino acids. The ends were cut back, 6 bases at V and 4 bases at J, with 21 bases in the middle. Per germline, CDR1 SGHTA and CDR2 FQGNSA. CDR3 coding DNA: TGTGCCAGCAGACTTATACAGGGTCCCCAGCCCTATGGCTACACCTTC. Its translation is CASRLIQGPQPYGYTF.

V gene TRBV7-4 combines with J gene TRBJ1-2; possible D gene TRBD1, 5 bases. This CDR3 region has 16 residues. Germline assignment: CDR1 SGHVT and CDR2 SQSDAQ. Deletions cut 5 bases from V and 3 bases from J, with 19 bases between. This CDR3 is CASSPSGRGGDYGYTF. Written as DNA, the CDR3 is TGTGCCAGCAGCCCTAGCGGACGGGGGGGTGACTATGGCTACACCTTC.

The rearrangement joins TRBV10-3 to TRBJ2-7, with 7 bases matching TRBD1. The CDR3 sequence is 13 residues long. Germline CDR1 reads ENHRY; CDR2 reads SYGVKD. V was pared by 4 bases and J by 6 bases, with 6 bases of the junction left unmatched. CDR3 nucleotides: TGTGCCATCAGTGGACAGGGCGAAGGCGAGCAGTACTTC. It encodes CAISGQGEGEQYF.